The 31 T cell receptor beta chains given below trace back to one sample, sequenced in a study of response to subunit inactivated influenza vaccine. Each CDR3 protein gets one entry after TCRdb re-called the RT-PCR reads with MiXCR. In the table there are about 570,000 distinct CDR3 sequences, around 10% of which are singletons. A further study also used this sample, focusing on T cells expressing NK-cell markers. That work adds: UMIs were included in TCR beta cDNA generated by 5'RACE template switching.

The sequences come from PBMCs from blood, collected on the day of vaccination. These receptors were taken from a man aged 50-59 years who received an inactivated influenza vaccine.

This clonotype turned up a few times. The chain is built from TRBV4-2 and TRBJ2-3; perhaps TRBD1 as D (5 bases). This CDR3 region has 16 residues. The V and J ends lost 1 base and 2 bases respectively, with 13 bases between them. CDR1 and CDR2 (germline): LGHNA, YNFKEQ. The CDR3 loop is CASSQVSQGYTDTQYF. Here the CDR3 DNA reads TGTGCCAGCAGCCAAGTCTCCCAGGGCTACACAGATACGCAGTATTTT.

This clonotype showed up many times. The chain links TRBV5-1 to TRBJ2-5; no firm D call. The CDR3 has 12 residues. Germline CDR1 SGHRS, CDR2 YFSETQ. V gave up 0 bases and J gave up 6 bases, with 6 bases separating them. The chain's CDR3 is CASSLGEQTQYF. CDR3 DNA sequence: TGCGCCAGCAGCTTGGGGGAACAGACCCAGTACTTC.

The table lists this clonotype with many counts. The chain employs TRBV29-1 and TRBJ2-7; possibly TRBD1 for D (6 bases). Germline loops: CDR1 SQVTM, CDR2 ANQGSEA. The CDR3 runs to 13 residues. The V end was cut by 7 bases, the J end by 7 bases, with 20 bases between. The DNA of the CDR3 is TGCAGCGCGGGACAAAATTTATCGGGTGAGCAGTACTTC. Encoded protein: CSAGQNLSGEQYF.

The table lists this clonotype with a few counts. The chain is built from TRBV11-2 and TRBJ1-6; 7 nucleotides agree with TRBD1. This CDR3 is built from 18 residues. Germline V gives CDR1 SGHAT, CDR2 FQNNGV. V shed 5 bases and J 3 bases; nucleotides not matched to a gene: 13. CDR3 amino acids: CASSPGFRQGVYNSPLHF. Written as DNA, the CDR3 is TGTGCCAGCAGCCCCGGGTTCAGACAGGGAGTCTATAATTCACCCCTCCACTTT.

This clonotype was seen a handful of times. The chain couples TRBV20-1 to TRBJ2-1, with 11 positions matching TRBD2. With V trimmed by 0 bases and J by 2 bases, 3 bases remained unmatched. This CDR3 has 16 residues. Germline V gene data show CDR1 as DFQATT and CDR2 as SNEGSKA (reference sequence). CDR3 residues: CSAREGTSGAYNEQFF. For the CDR3, the DNA is TGCAGTGCTAGAGAGGGGACTAGCGGTGCCTACAATGAGCAGTTCTTC.

The V gene is TRBV6-1, the J gene TRBJ1-3; D not resolved. With 6 bases removed from V and 0 bases from J, the gap between germline ends came to 12 bases. This CDR3 has 15 residues. Looked up from germline, CDR1 is MNHNS and CDR2 is SASEGT. The CDR3 bases are TGTGCCAGCAGGACCTCTGAAGCCTCTGGAAACACCATATATTTT. Its translation is CASRTSEASGNTIYF.

The V and J genes are TRBV7-9 and TRBJ2-1; D perhaps matches TRBD2 (7 bases). Trimming shortened V by 5 bases and J by 7 bases, and 24 bases separated the two germline ends. Germline values: CDR1 SEHNR, CDR2 FQNEAQ (reference sequence). This CDR3 has 17 amino acids. CDR3 loop: CASSPFSSGGGRNEQFF. CDR3 nucleotide sequence: TGTGCCAGCAGCCCCTTTTCTAGCGGAGGGGGGAGAAATGAGCAGTTCTTC.

This clonotype was seen a few times. The chain recombines TRBV7-8 with TRBJ2-5, with D perhaps matching TRBD1 or TRBD2 (7 bases each). The length of the CDR3 is 15 residues. Germline V gene data show CDR1 as SGHVS and CDR2 as FQNEAQ. Trimming took off 0 bases at V and 5 bases at J, with 13 bases between the two ends. CDR3 sequence: CASSLARQGGETQYF. For the CDR3, the DNA is TGTGCCAGCAGCTTAGCAAGACAGGGAGGGGAGACCCAGTACTTC.

There are many counts of this clonotype. The chain employs TRBV4-3 and TRBJ1-4; 8 bases line up with TRBD1. V was pared by 2 bases and J by 3 bases, with 8 bases of the junction left unmatched. This CDR3 has 17 amino acids. Germline V lookup: CDR1 LGHNA, CDR2 YSLEER. CDR3: CASSQSSGQGPNEKLFF. CDR3 DNA sequence: TGCGCCAGCAGCCAATCCTCAGGACAGGGCCCTAATGAAAAACTGTTTTTT.

This clonotype was detected ten times or more. The genes are TRBV6-2 or TRBV6-3 and TRBJ2-5; TRBD2 is a possible D gene (5 bases). The CDR3 contains 17 residues. The V end lost 2 bases, the J end lost 3 bases, and 19 bases lay between the germline ends. Germline V CDR1 and CDR2: MNHEY, SVGEGT. The CDR3 DNA sequence: TGTGCCAGCAGTTACCCACGGACTGGGAGAGTAGAAGAGACCCAGTACTTC. This translates into CASSYPRTGRVEETQYF.

This chain connects TRBV4-3 to TRBJ1-6; D gene uncertain. The CDR3 has 14 amino acids. The germline CDR1 and CDR2 sequences are LGHNA and YSLEER. V gave up 1 base and J gave up 8 bases, with 9 bases separating them. The CDR3 loop is CASSQGFLDSPLHF. CDR3 DNA sequence: TGCGCCAGCAGCCAAGGATTCTTGGATTCACCCCTCCACTTT.

Only a few counts were recorded for this clonotype. CDR3 coding DNA: TGTGCCAGCAGGACGCCGGGACAGGGTACCTACGAGCAGTACTTC. Encoded protein: CASRTPGQGTYEQYF. V is TRBV28 and J is TRBJ2-7, with 9 bases matching TRBD1. The CDR3 covers 15 residues. Germline CDR1 MDHEN, CDR2 SYDVKM. The junction had 8 bases not matched to a gene; V was cut back by 6 bases and J by 2 bases.

This chain connects TRBV9 to TRBJ1-2; D gene unclear. The CDR3 totals 14 residues. Looked up from germline, CDR1 is SGDLS and CDR2 is YYNGEE. Trimming removed 0 bases at V and 4 bases at J, with 10 bases between. CDR3 nucleotide sequence: TGTGCCAGCAGCGTAGAAGATTCCGGCTATGGCTACACCTTC. It codes for CASSVEDSGYGYTF.

The V gene is TRBV20-1, the J gene TRBJ1-6; 7 nucleotides line up with TRBD1. Germline values: CDR1 DFQATT, CDR2 SNEGSKA (reference sequence). Trimming cost V 6 bases and J 7 bases; bases outside gene matches: 6. The CDR3 length is 13 residues. The CDR3 DNA follows: TGCAGTGCCAACAGGGGTCCCAATTCACCCCTCCACTTT. Its translation: CSANRGPNSPLHF.

The chain recombines TRBV12-3 or TRBV12-4 with TRBJ1-1; unclear D gene. CDR3 length: 12 residues. V gave up 5 bases and J gave up 5 bases, with 9 bases separating them. The DNA of the CDR3 is TGTGCCAGCAGTAACACAAGGACTGAAGCTTTCTTT. The encoded protein is CASSNTRTEAFF.

The chain links TRBV15 to TRBJ2-7; 9 nucleotides align to TRBD1. CDR3 length: 15 amino acids. Germline V gene data show CDR1 as LNHNV and CDR2 as YYDKDF (reference sequence). V lost 5 bases to trimming and J lost 2 bases; unmatched junction nucleotides: 7. CDR3 region: CATSLDRGGPYEQYF. In nucleotides, the CDR3 is TGTGCCACCAGCCTTGACAGGGGGGGCCCCTACGAGCAGTACTTC.

The genes are TRBV5-1 and TRBJ1-2; D unresolved. Germline V lookup: CDR1 SGHRS, CDR2 YFSETQ. The V and J ends lost 0 bases and 6 bases respectively, with 12 bases between them. CDR3 length: 14 residues. CDR3 coding DNA: TGCGCCAGCAGCTTGGCCATGGGCTCTGATGGCTACACCTTC. This translates into CASSLAMGSDGYTF.

This chain uses TRBV6-2 or TRBV6-3 with TRBJ2-7; possible D gene TRBD2, 7 bases. The CDR3 covers 17 residues. V was pared by 4 bases and J by 4 bases, with 23 bases between. The germline CDR1 and CDR2 sequences are MNHEY and SVGEGT. The CDR3 is CASSFVGRGGGGYEQYF. The CDR3 region has the DNA TGTGCCAGCAGTTTCGTTGGCAGGGGCGGCGGGGGATACGAGCAGTACTTC.

The chain employs TRBV20-1 and TRBJ2-1; 12 nucleotides match TRBD2. The V and J ends lost 0 bases and 6 bases, in that order; junction bases with no gene match: 6. Germline CDR1 DFQATT, CDR2 SNEGSKA (reference sequence). The CDR3 runs to 16 residues. CDR3 sequence reads: CSARDPASGRGNEQFF. CDR3 DNA: TGCAGTGCTAGAGATCCGGCTAGCGGGAGGGGCAATGAGCAGTTCTTC.

The genes are TRBV10-3 and TRBJ2-7; 11 bases are a match to TRBD1. CDR3 length: 15 amino acids. Germline values: CDR1 ENHRY, CDR2 SYGVKD. V shed 3 bases and J 2 bases; nucleotides not matched to a gene: 3. The CDR3: CAISEGTGGTYEQYF. The CDR3 nucleotides read TGTGCCATCAGTGAAGGGACAGGGGGAACCTACGAGCAGTACTTC.

The chain joins TRBV29-1 to TRBJ2-2, with D unresolved. CDR1 and CDR2 from the germline V gene are SQVTM and ANQGSEA. Trimming stripped 4 bases from V and 5 bases from J, with 8 bases between. This CDR3 has 12 residues. CDR3 protein: CSVVEYTGELFF. DNA for the CDR3: TGCAGCGTTGTGGAGTATACCGGGGAGCTGTTTTTT.

This clonotype was observed a few times. V is TRBV12-3 or TRBV12-4 and J is TRBJ1-1; the D gene is possibly TRBD1 (6 bases). V lost 7 bases to trimming and J lost 1 base, with 13 bases between them. The CDR3 sequence is 14 residues long. The CDR3 loop reads CASNSPTGNTEAFF. CDR3 DNA sequence: TGTGCCAGCAACTCCCCGACAGGGAACACTGAAGCTTTCTTT.

This chain uses TRBV6-8 with TRBJ2-1; 14 bases match TRBD2. Germline lookup yields CDR1 MNHGY and CDR2 SAAAGT. V lost 2 bases and J lost 6; bases outside the gene matches: 9. The CDR3 spans 18 residues. CDR3 amino acids: CASSYPRTSGGHVNEQFF. In nucleotides, the CDR3 is TGTGCCAGCAGTTACCCCCGGACTAGCGGGGGGCATGTCAATGAGCAGTTCTTC.

This clonotype was recorded a few times. The CDR3 protein is CASSDLGRNQPQHF. DNA for the CDR3: TGTGCCAGCAGTGACCTCGGCAGAAATCAGCCCCAGCATTTT. The J gene is TRBJ1-5, the V gene TRBV6-1, with no clear D. With 3 bases removed from V and 4 bases from J, the gap between germline ends came to 10 bases. There are 14 residues in the CDR3. Germline CDR1 MNHNS, CDR2 SASEGT.

This clonotype appeared many times. This chain connects TRBV6-2 or TRBV6-3 to TRBJ2-5, with 8 bases aligning to TRBD2. CDR3 length: 14 amino acids. Germline CDR1 MNHEY, CDR2 SVGEGT. Trimming took 6 bases from V and 5 from J; bases not matched to a gene: 8. The CDR3 bases are TGTGCCAGCAGCCCCGGGACTAGGGGTGAGACCCAGTACTTC. This encodes CASSPGTRGETQYF.

The V and J genes are TRBV20-1 and TRBJ1-6; D perhaps matches TRBD1 (5 bases). The germline V gene encodes CDR1 DFQATT and CDR2 SNEGSKA (reference sequence). This CDR3 contains 15 residues. V was shortened by 1 base and J by 9 bases, with 16 bases between the two germline ends. CDR3 DNA sequence: TGCAGTGCTAGAGTCCCCGGGACCCAGGGTTCACCCCTCCACTTT. This gives the protein CSARVPGTQGSPLHF.

In this sample, this clonotype turned up a few times. This chain links TRBV6-6 with TRBJ2-5, with D uncertain. CDR3 length: 12 residues. Trimming took 4 bases from V and 3 from J, leaving 6 bases between them. Per germline, CDR1 MNHNY and CDR2 SVGAGI (reference sequence). This CDR3 reads CASSFGEETQYF. The CDR3 DNA is TGTGCCAGCAGTTTCGGAGAAGAGACCCAGTACTTC.

This clonotype was counted a few times. The chain recombines TRBV20-1 with TRBJ1-1, with D unclear. CDR3 length: 15 amino acids. The V end was cut by 0 bases, the J end by 3 bases, with 14 bases between. Per germline, CDR1 DFQATT and CDR2 SNEGSKA (reference sequence). The CDR3 loop is CSARDLGRLYTEAFF. The CDR3 nucleotides read TGCAGTGCTAGAGATCTCGGCAGGTTGTACACTGAAGCTTTCTTT.

The rearrangement joins TRBV7-7 to TRBJ2-3; 12 nucleotides match TRBD2. The trim removed 1 base at V and 7 bases at J, leaving 3 bases unmatched. CDR3 length: 15 residues. In germline, CDR1 is SSHAT, CDR2 FNYEAQ (reference sequence). The CDR3 loop reads CASSLDGLAGNTQYF. DNA for the CDR3: TGTGCCAGCAGCTTAGATGGACTAGCGGGAAATACGCAGTATTTT.

This clonotype has more than one count but fewer than ten. The chain carries TRBV20-1 and TRBJ1-5; the match to TRBD1 covers 10 bases. CDR1 and CDR2 from the germline V gene are DFQATT and SNEGSKA (reference sequence). The CDR3 length is 16 residues. Trimming cost V 0 bases and J 5 bases; bases outside gene matches: 7. The CDR3 DNA follows: TGCAGTGCTAGAGATTCCGGGACAGGGGTCGATCAGCCCCAGCATTTT. It is translated as CSARDSGTGVDQPQHF.

The gene calls are TRBV6-2 or TRBV6-3 and TRBJ2-4; TRBD1 matches at 11 bases. After removal of 6 bases from V and 7 bases from J, the junction contained 8 bases not matched to a gene. Germline V gene lookup returns CDR1 MNHEY and CDR2 SVGEGT. The CDR3 has 15 residues. The CDR3 DNA reads as TGTGCCAGCAGCTTGGGACAGGGGGTTTATAACATTCAGTACTTC. This gives the protein CASSLGQGVYNIQYF.